These 2 T cell receptor beta chains came from one sample sequenced in a study of cytomegalovirus exposure and HLA in healthy donors. The PCR had 60 Vbeta and 13 Jbeta primers. Clones were sequenced by immunoSEQ multiplex PCR, and TCRdb holds only the in-frame ones, with some missing. The sample has 100,000 or so clones, roughly 80% seen once. The sequencing input was PBMCs. Every receptor here comes from a female donor in good health and CMV-seronegative.

The chain carries TRBV5-4 and TRBJ1-2; a possible D gene is TRBD1 (6 bases). The CDR3 sequence is 15 residues long. Looked up from germline, CDR1 is SGHNT and CDR2 is YYREEE (reference sequence). Trimming stripped 5 bases from V and 0 bases from J, with 14 bases between. The CDR3 here is CASSPGAGANYGYTF. CDR3 DNA sequence: TGTGCCAGCAGTCCAGGGGCCGGAGCTAACTATGGCTACACCTTC.

This sequence joins TRBV30 and TRBJ2-4, with TRBD2 as a possible D gene (6 bases). Germline V gene lookup returns CDR1 GTSNPN and CDR2 SVGIG (reference sequence). There are 14 residues in the CDR3. V shed 3 bases and J shed 0 bases, with 9 bases lying between them. CDR3 sequence (DNA): TGTGCCTGGAGGGGGGGACTAGCCAAAAACATTCAGTACTTC. Amino acids: CAWRGGLAKNIQYF.